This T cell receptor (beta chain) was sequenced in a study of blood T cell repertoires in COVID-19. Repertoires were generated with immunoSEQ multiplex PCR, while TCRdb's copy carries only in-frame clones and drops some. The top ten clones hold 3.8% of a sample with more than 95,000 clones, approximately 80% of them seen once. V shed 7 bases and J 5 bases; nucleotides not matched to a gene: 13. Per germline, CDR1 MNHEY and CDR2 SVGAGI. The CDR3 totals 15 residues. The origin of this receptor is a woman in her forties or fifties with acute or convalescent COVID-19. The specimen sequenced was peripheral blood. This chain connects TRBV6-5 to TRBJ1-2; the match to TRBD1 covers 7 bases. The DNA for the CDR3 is TGTGCCAGCACCAAGGGGGCCCTTAACACATATGGCTACACCTTC. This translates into CASTKGALNTYGYTF.